These 16 T cell receptor beta chains were sequenced from one sample in a study of human T cells and chemical hapten exposure. Time point indicated: pre-sensitization, week 0. Indicated treatment: therapeutic diphenylcyclopropenone sensitization with weekly scalp DPC. TCRdb itself ran the RACE reads through MiXCR, one entry per CDR3 protein. Here the sample spans about 180,000 distinct CDR3 sequences, nearly 30% being singletons. The source material was whole blood, sampled in connection with sensitization to the hapten diphenylcyclopropenone (DPC). The receptors were gathered from a woman aged 30 to 39 with alopecia areata. Some clones in this sample may be carry-over from other donors' samples.

The rearrangement uses TRBV28 and TRBJ2-7, with D perhaps TRBD1 (5 bases). The CDR3 contains 15 residues. Germline V gene sequence: CDR1 MDHEN, CDR2 SYDVKM. V was cut by 5 bases and J by 0 bases, with 14 bases left in between. The CDR3 loop reads CASSQTWGPSYEQYF. DNA of the CDR3: TGTGCCAGCAGTCAGACGTGGGGCCCCTCCTACGAGCAGTACTTC. The variable domain in full, with the rest retrieved from reference TRBV28 and TRBJ2-7, is DVKVTQSSRYLVKRTGEKVFLECVQDMDHENMFWYRQDPGLGLRLIYFSYDVKMKEKGDIPEGYSVSREKKERFSLILESASTNQTSMYLCASSQTWGPSYEQYFGPGTRLTVT.

This clonotype was picked up many times. The CDR3 loop is CATWDSLNYGYTF. The CDR3 bases are TGTGCCACCTGGGACAGTCTTAACTATGGCTACACCTTC. The chain carries TRBV10-3 and TRBJ1-2; the match to TRBD1 covers 7 bases. J was trimmed by 1 base and V by 10 bases; bases with no gene match: 6. Germline-derived CDR1 and CDR2 are ENHRY and SYGVKD. This CDR3 region has 13 residues.

This clonotype was seen more than once but under ten times. The CDR3 nucleotides are TGCAGCGTTGACTATGGACGGAACACCGGGGAGCTGTTTTTT. Amino acid sequence: CSVDYGRNTGELFF. V and J are TRBV29-1 and TRBJ2-2; D is unresolved. The CDR3 extends over 14 amino acids. CDR1 SQVTM and CDR2 ANQGSEA come from the germline V gene. V shed 3 bases and J shed 1 base, with 9 bases lying between them.

This clonotype has only a few counts. The rearrangement joins TRBV6-5 to TRBJ1-1; tentatively, D is TRBD1 (5 bases). V lost 7 bases and J 3 bases, leaving 15 bases between the germline ends. This CDR3 has 14 amino acids. CDR1 and CDR2 (germline): MNHEY, SVGAGI. The CDR3 reads CASTRTGGDTEAFF. CDR3 sequence (DNA): TGTGCCAGCACCCGGACTGGAGGGGACACTGAAGCTTTCTTT.

V gene TRBV28 combines with J gene TRBJ2-7; no clear D. The germline V gene encodes CDR1 MDHEN and CDR2 SYDVKM. The CDR3 sequence is 13 residues long. Trimming removed 3 bases from V and 5 bases from J, with 11 bases in between. The CDR3 bases are TGTGCCAGCAGTTTCCCCCAGGCAGACGAGCAGTACTTC. Residues: CASSFPQADEQYF.

About this clonotype: The junction does not match germline at one end; this may be a read error. The V gene is TRBV20-1, the J gene TRBJ2-6; 8 bases fit TRBD2. This CDR3 comprises 16 residues. Germline CDR1 is DFQATT and CDR2 is SNEGSKA (reference sequence). This CDR3 is CSARDPSGSGANVLTF. DNA for the CDR3: TGCAGTGCTAGAGATCCTAGCGGGTCTGGGGCTAACGTCCTGACTTTC.

This clonotype was recorded a few times. The chain couples TRBV29-1 to TRBJ2-1, with D possibly TRBD2 on 6 matching bases. Germline V gives CDR1 SQVTM, CDR2 ANQGSEA. V lost 4 bases and J lost 4, with 14 bases in between. The CDR3 totals 14 residues. The CDR3 sequence is CSVVDMEGYNEQFF. DNA of the CDR3: TGCAGCGTTGTGGACATGGAGGGGTACAATGAGCAGTTCTTC.

The chain has TRBV7-2 and TRBJ2-3; D might be TRBD2 (7 bases). The V end was cut by 5 bases, the J end by 4 bases, with 19 bases between. Germline lookup yields CDR1 SGHTA and CDR2 FQGNSA. The CDR3 is 16 amino acids. The CDR3 loop is CASSPGGQGFADTQYF. The DNA for the CDR3 is TGTGCCAGCAGCCCCGGGGGGCAGGGTTTCGCAGATACGCAGTATTTT.

This clonotype was found a few times. The CDR3 is CASSYSDRDILGYTF. The DNA for the CDR3 is TGTGCCAGCAGTTACTCCGACCGGGACATTCTTGGCTACACCTTC. This chain links TRBV6-6 with TRBJ1-2, with D possibly TRBD1 on 6 matching bases. Germline V gives CDR1 MNHNY, CDR2 SVGAGI (reference sequence). The CDR3 extends over 15 amino acids. Trimming stripped 0 bases from V and 7 bases from J, with 15 bases between.

This clonotype was observed a handful of times. The chain uses TRBV6-2 or TRBV6-3 and TRBJ2-3; tentative D call: TRBD2 (5 bases). The CDR3 has 16 residues. The V and J ends lost 0 bases and 6 bases respectively, with 16 bases between them. Germline lookup yields CDR1 MNHEY and CDR2 SVGEGT. CDR3 sequence (DNA): TGTGCCAGCAGTTACTCGATTCGGGATTTTTGGGATACGCAGTATTTT. Protein: CASSYSIRDFWDTQYF.

V usage is TRBV28 and J usage is TRBJ1-3; tentatively, D is TRBD1 (5 bases). Germline assignment: CDR1 MDHEN and CDR2 SYDVKM. The length of the CDR3 is 17 residues. Trimming left V 5 bases short and J 1 base short, with 18 bases between. In nucleotides, the CDR3 is TGTGCCAGCAGTACTGGGGCGGCGGAACCTTCTGGAAACACCATATATTTT. Translated, it gives CASSTGAAEPSGNTIYF.

This clonotype turned up a few times. The J gene is TRBJ1-1, the V gene TRBV5-5; unclear D gene. V was shortened by 0 bases and J by 6 bases, with 9 bases between the two germline ends. The CDR3 runs 13 residues. CDR1 is SGHKS, CDR2 YYEKEE, per germline (reference sequence). CDR3 sequence (DNA): TGTGCCAGCAGCTTGGCCGGGAATCCTGAAGCTTTCTTT. It encodes CASSLAGNPEAFF.

The rearrangement joins TRBV6-2 or TRBV6-3 to TRBJ2-3; possible D gene TRBD2, 6 bases. The CDR3 runs 13 residues. V shed 7 bases and J shed 5 bases, with 13 bases lying between them. CDR1 MNHEY and CDR2 SVGEGT come from the germline V gene. This CDR3 is CASTDLAIDTQYF. Here the CDR3 DNA reads TGTGCCAGCACGGATCTAGCGATAGATACGCAGTATTTT.

The rearrangement links TRBV4-3 to TRBJ1-4, with TRBD1 identical over 7 bases. Germline assignment: CDR1 LGHNA and CDR2 YSLEER. The V gene end was trimmed by 0 bases and the J gene end by 0 bases; junction bases not matched to a gene: 10. The CDR3 extends over 19 amino acids. In DNA, the CDR3 is TGCGCCAGCAGCCAAGACGGGGACAGCTTAATTGCAACTAATGAAAAACTGTTTTTT. This codes for CASSQDGDSLIATNEKLFF.

The genes are TRBV11-2 and TRBJ2-6; 11 bases map to TRBD1. V trimming: 0 bases; J trimming: 1 base; junction bases outside the gene matches: 5. Per the germline V gene, CDR1 is SGHAT and CDR2 is FQNNGV. The CDR3 totals 19 residues. CDR3 in DNA: TGTGCCAGCAGCTTAGAATTAGGACAGGGGGCTTCTGGGGCCAACGTCCTGACTTTC. It yields the protein CASSLELGQGASGANVLTF.

The table lists this clonotype with a few counts. The V gene is TRBV15, the J gene TRBJ1-3; 7 positions agree with TRBD1. CDR1 is LNHNV and CDR2 is YYDKDF in the germline V gene (reference sequence). CDR3 length equals 14 residues. With 2 bases clipped from V and 6 bases from J, the junction kept 4 bases outside the gene matches. DNA for the CDR3: TGTGCCACCAGCAGAAACAGGGGAGAAAACACCATATATTTT. Its translation: CATSRNRGENTIYF.